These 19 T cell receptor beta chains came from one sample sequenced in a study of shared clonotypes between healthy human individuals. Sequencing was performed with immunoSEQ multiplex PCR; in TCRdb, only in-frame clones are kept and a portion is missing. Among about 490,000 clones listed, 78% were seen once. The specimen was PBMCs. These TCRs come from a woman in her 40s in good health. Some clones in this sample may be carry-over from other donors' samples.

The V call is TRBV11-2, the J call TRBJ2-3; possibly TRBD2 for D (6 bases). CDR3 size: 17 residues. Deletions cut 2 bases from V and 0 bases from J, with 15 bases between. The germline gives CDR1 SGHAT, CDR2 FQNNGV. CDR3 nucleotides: TGTGCCAGCAGCTTAAGGACGGCGGGAACTAGCACAGATACGCAGTATTTT. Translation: CASSLRTAGTSTDTQYF.

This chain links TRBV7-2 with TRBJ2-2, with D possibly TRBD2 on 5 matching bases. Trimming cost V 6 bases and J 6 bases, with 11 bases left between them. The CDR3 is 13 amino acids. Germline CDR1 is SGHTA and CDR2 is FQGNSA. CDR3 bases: TGTGCCAGCAGTACCCAGAGGGCCGGGGAGCTGTTTTTT. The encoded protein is CASSTQRAGELFF.

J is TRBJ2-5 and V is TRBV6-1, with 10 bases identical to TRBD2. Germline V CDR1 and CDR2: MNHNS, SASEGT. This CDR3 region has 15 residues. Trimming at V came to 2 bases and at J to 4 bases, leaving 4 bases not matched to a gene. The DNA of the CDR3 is TGTGCCAGCAGTGAACTAGCGGGAGAGGGAGAGACCCAGTACTTC. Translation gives CASSELAGEGETQYF.

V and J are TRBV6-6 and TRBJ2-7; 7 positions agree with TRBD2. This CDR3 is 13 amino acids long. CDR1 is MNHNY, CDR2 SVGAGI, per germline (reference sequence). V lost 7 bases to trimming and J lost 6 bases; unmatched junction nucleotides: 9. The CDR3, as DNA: TGTGCCAGCATCCCCCAGCGGGGTGGCGAGCAGTACTTC. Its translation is CASIPQRGGEQYF.

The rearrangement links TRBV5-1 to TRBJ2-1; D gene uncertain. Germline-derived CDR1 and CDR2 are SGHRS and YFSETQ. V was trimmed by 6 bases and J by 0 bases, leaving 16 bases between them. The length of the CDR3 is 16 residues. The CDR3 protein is CASNKLSGNSYNEQFF. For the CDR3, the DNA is TGCGCCAGCAATAAACTAAGTGGTAACTCCTACAATGAGCAGTTCTTC.

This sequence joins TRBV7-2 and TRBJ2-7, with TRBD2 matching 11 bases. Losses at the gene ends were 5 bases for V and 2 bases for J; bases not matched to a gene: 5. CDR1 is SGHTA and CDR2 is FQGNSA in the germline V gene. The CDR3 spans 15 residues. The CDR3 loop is CASSATSGTTYEQYF. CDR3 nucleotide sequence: TGTGCCAGCAGCGCGACTAGCGGGACTACCTACGAGCAGTACTTC.

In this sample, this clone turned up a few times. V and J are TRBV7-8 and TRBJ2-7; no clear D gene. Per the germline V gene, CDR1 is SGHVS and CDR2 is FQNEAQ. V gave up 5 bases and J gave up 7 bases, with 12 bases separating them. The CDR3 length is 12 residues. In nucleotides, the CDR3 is TGTGCCAGCAGCCAGACCTTCGGGGAGCAGTACTTC. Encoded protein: CASSQTFGEQYF.

The CDR3 sequence is CASSLIGSGANVLTF. DNA of the CDR3: TGCGCCAGCAGCTTGATAGGCTCTGGGGCCAACGTCCTGACTTTC. The chain recombines TRBV5-1 with TRBJ2-6; D gene uncertain. CDR3 length: 15 residues. Trimming removed 1 base at V and 0 bases at J, with 5 bases between. Germline CDR1 SGHRS, CDR2 YFSETQ. Filled out from reference TRBV5-1 and TRBJ2-6, the complete variable domain reads KAGVTQTPRYLIKTRGQQVTLSCSPISGHRSVSWYQQTPGQGLQFLFEYFSETQRNKGNFPGRFSGRQFSNSRSEMNVSTLELGDSALYLCASSLIGSGANVLTFGAGSRLTVL.

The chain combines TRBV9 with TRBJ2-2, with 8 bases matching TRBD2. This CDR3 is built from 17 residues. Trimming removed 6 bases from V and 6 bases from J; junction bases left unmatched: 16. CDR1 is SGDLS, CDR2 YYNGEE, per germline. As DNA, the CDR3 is TGTGCCAGCACCCAGGGGACGGGAGGGCCGACACCCGGGGAGCTGTTTTTT. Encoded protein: CASTQGTGGPTPGELFF.

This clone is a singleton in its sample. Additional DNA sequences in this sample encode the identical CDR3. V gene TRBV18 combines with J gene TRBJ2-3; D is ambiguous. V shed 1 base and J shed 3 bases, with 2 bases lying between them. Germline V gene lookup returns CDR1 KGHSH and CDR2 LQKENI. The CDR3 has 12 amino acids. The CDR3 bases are TGTGCCAGCTCACCACGGACAGATACGCAGTATTTT. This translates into CASSPRTDTQYF.

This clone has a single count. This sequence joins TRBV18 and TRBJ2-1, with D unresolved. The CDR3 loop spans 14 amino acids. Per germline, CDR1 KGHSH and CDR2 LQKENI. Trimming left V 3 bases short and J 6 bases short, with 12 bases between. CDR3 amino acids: CASSPHPVGNEQFF. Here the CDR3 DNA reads TGTGCCAGCTCACCTCATCCGGTTGGCAATGAGCAGTTCTTC.

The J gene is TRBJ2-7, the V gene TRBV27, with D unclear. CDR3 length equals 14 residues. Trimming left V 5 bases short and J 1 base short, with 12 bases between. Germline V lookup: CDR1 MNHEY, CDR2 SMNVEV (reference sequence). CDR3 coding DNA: TGTGCCAGCAGTAAGGTCCCGGAGTCCTACGAGCAGTACTTC. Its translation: CASSKVPESYEQYF.

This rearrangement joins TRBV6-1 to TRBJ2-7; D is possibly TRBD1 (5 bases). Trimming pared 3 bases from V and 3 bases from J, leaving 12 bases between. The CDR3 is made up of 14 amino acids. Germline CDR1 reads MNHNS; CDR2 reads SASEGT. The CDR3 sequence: CASSDLGPNYEQYF. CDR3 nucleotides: TGTGCCAGCAGTGATCTGGGGCCAAACTACGAGCAGTACTTC.

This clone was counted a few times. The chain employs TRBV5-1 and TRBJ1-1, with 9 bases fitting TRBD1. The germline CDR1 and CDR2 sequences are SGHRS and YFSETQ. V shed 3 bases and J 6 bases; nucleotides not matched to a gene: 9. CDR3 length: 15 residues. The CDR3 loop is CASSSLPGTGPEAFF. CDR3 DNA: TGCGCCAGCAGCTCACTACCCGGGACAGGGCCTGAAGCTTTCTTT.

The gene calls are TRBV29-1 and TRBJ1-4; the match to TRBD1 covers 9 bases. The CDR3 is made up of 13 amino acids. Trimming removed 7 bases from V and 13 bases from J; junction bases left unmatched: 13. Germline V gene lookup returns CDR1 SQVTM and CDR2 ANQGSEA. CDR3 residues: CSGIQGARGGLFF. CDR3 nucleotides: TGCAGCGGGATACAGGGGGCGCGGGGAGGACTGTTTTTT.

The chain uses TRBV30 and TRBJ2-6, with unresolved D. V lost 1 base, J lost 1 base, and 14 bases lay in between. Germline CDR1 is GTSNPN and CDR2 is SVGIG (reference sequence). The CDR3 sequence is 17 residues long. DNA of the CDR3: TGTGCCTGGAGTGGAAGTCGGCGGTTTTCTGGGGCCAACGTCCTGACTTTC. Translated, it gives CAWSGSRRFSGANVLTF.

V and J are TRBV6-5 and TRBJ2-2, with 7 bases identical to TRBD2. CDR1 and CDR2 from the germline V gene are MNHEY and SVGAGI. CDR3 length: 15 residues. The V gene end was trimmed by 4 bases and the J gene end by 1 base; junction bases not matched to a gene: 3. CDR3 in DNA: TGTGCCAGCAGTTTTGAGCGGGGGAACACCGGGGAGCTGTTTTTT. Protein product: CASSFERGNTGELFF.

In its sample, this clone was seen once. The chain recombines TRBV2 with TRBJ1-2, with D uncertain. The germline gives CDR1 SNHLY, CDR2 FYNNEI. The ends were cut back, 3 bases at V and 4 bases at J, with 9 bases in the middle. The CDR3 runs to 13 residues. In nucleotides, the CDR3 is TGTGCCAGCAGTGACTCCGAAATCTATGGCTACACCTTC. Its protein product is CASSDSEIYGYTF.

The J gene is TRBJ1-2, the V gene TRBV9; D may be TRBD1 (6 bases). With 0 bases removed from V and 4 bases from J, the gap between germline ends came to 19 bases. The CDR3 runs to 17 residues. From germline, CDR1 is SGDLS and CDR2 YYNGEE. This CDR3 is CASSVAKTGFGGYGYTF. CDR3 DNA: TGTGCCAGCAGCGTAGCGAAGACAGGTTTTGGGGGCTATGGCTACACCTTC.